This TCR beta chain was documented in a study of T cells in Graves' hyperthyroidism and ophthalmopathy. Template material for amplifying TCR beta CDR3 regions consisted of RNA transcripts. HTBI primers were used for first-round RT-PCR of the TCR CDR3. TCRdb re-called the multiplex PCR reads with MiXCR, one entry per CDR3 protein. The data show about 350,000 distinct CDR3 sequences, 13% to 15% seen once. Broader study findings: Ophthalmopathy could be told apart from stable hyperthyroidism with a 13 V-J model. Within blood appeared most thyroid clonotypes that had expanded above 0.001. Median prediction lead before ophthalmopathy onset was about 6.3 months with the model.

Germline V gene sequence: CDR1 SNHLY, CDR2 FYNNEI. Germline trimming cut 6 bases from V and 10 bases from J; bases unmatched to any gene: 13. This CDR3 comprises 15 residues. This clonotype was found many times. Its matching antigen is unknown. The V and J genes are TRBV2 and TRBJ2-3, with 10 bases matching TRBD2. Sequencing was performed on blood. This TCR derives from a woman aged 55-75 years with Graves' ophthalmopathy. The CDR3 reads CASRRLPGLANPQYF. CDR3 DNA: TGTGCCAGCAGGAGGTTACCGGGACTAGCGAACCCGCAGTATTTT.